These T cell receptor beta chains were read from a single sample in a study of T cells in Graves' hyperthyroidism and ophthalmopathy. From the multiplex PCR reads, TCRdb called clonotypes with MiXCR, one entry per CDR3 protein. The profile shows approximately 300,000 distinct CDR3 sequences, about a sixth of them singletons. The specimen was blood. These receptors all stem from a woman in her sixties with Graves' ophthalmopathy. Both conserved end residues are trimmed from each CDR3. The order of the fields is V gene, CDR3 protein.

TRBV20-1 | SARPLPPSLGAGSSYEQY
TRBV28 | ASSITGVAEAF
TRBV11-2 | ASSLVVRGRQSSYEQY
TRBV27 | ASSDRPTEQY
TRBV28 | ASNPAGTGEEGEQF
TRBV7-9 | ASTNDLGVGKNIQY
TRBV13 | ASSLGRKKKETQY
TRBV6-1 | ASSWRLAIQETQY
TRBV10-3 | AISGTTLGTSGVRSYEQY
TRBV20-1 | SDWYQETQY
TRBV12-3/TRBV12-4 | ASRPGLAGTDTQY
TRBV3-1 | ASSQNAIEPQH
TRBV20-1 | ASGNYGYT
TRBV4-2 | ASSQDRAGANYGYT
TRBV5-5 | AGSFGGRSYEQY
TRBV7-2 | ASSLRQGGGAF
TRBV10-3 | AISEFAVLAKNIQY
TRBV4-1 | ASSPLWTGVDGYT
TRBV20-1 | SVRGGYEQY
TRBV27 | ASSPPLPTSWEQF
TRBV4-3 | ASSQEGRGWAIGSYNEQF
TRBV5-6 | ASSRSMQGARDEKLF
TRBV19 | ASSATDRGAQPQH
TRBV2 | ASSGGTDREAF
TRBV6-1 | ASSNGQRPSNGEKLF
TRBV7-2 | ASSLMGRGTGELF
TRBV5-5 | ASSKTDLVNTEAF
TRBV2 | ASSTQGGDTQY
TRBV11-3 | ASSLDPTRGDEQY
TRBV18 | ASSVQQGARQPQH
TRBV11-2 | ASSLVRQGHNEQF
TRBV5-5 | ASSPTSGGYQETQY
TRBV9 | ASSESGSRTYEQY
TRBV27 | ASSLVLHNEQF
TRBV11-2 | ASSLVRGRANEQF
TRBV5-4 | ASSPVGTLNTEAF
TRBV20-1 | SARDSQNGNTIY
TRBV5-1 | ASSLNYLRTEAF
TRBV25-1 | ASSPSGLSTDTQY
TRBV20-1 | SARAPDRVVVNEQF